The clone carrying this TCR beta chain has only a few counts. The entry originates in a study of blood T cell repertoires in COVID-19. Study in general: Samples of COVID-19 (acute and convalescent) were obtained from the United States, Italy and Spain. PBMCs, B-cell-depleted T cells, or T cells provided the cDNA or gDNA that made up the material.

Original processing notes: The authors estimated nucleated cell counts from reference gene primer amplification. Measured with immunoSEQ multiplex PCR; TCRdb has only the in-frame clones, and not every one. That table furnishes V, J and clone size, whereas the DNA furnished D and trimming. The data contain 140,000 to 150,000 clones, about 85% of them seen just once; the ten biggest clones take up about 40%. The specimen sequenced was peripheral blood. The clonotype originates from a human donor in a cohort sampled during active COVID-19.

The CDR3, as DNA: TGTGCCTGGAGTGCTGGACAGGGGTTGCAGCCCCAGCATTTT. Amino acid sequence: CAWSAGQGLQPQHF. V and J are TRBV30 and TRBJ1-5; 9 bases map to TRBD1. Per the germline V gene, CDR1 is GTSNPN and CDR2 is SVGIG (reference sequence). With V trimmed by 1 base and J by 7 bases, 5 bases remained unmatched. There are 14 residues in the CDR3.